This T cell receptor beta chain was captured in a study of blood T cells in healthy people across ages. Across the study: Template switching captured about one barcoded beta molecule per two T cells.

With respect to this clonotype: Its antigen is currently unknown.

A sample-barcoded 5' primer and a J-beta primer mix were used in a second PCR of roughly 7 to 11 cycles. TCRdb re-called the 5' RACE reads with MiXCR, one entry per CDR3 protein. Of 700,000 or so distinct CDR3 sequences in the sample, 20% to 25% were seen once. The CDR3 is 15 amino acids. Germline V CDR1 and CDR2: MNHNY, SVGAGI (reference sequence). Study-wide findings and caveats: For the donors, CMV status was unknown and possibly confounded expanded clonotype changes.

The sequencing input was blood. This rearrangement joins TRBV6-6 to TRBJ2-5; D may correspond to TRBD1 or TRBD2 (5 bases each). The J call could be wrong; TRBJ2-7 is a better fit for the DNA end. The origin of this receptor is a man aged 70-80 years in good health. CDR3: CASSYQTGTGYEQYF. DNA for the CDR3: TGTGCCAGCAGTTACCAGACCGGGACCGGATACGAGCAGTACTTC.